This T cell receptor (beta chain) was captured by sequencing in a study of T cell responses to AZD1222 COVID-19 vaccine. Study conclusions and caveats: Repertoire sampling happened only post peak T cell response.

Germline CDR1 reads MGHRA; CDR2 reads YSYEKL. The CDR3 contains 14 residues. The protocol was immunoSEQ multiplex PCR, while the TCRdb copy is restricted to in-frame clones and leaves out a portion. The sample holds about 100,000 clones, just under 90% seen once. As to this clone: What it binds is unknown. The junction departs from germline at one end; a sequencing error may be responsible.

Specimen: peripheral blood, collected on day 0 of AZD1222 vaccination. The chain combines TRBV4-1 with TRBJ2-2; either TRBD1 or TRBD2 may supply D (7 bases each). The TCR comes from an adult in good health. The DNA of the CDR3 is TGCGCCCGCAGCCCAGGGGGGGGCACCGGGGAGCTGTTTTTT. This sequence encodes CARSPGGGTGELFF.